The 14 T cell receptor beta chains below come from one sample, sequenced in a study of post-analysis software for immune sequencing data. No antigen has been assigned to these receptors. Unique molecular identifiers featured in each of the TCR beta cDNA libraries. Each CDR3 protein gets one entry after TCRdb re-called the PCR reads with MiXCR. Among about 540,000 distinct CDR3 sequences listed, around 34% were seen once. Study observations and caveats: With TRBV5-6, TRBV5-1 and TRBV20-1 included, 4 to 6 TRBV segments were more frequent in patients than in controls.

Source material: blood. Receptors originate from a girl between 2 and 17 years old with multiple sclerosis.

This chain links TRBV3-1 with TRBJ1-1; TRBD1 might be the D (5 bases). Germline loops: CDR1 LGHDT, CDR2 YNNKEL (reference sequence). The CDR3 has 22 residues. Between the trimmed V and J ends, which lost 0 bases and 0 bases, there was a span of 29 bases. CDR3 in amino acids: CASSQDSGPFRDSFGLNTEAFF. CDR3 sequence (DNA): TGTGCCAGCAGCCAAGATTCGGGCCCGTTCCGGGACTCCTTCGGGTTGAACACTGAAGCTTTCTTT.

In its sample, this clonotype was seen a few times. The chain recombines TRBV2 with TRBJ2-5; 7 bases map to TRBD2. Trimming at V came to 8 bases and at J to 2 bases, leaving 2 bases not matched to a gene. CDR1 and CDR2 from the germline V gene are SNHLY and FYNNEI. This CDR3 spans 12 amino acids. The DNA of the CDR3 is TGTGCCAGCGGGGAGGGACAAGAGACCCAGTACTTC. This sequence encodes CASGEGQETQYF.

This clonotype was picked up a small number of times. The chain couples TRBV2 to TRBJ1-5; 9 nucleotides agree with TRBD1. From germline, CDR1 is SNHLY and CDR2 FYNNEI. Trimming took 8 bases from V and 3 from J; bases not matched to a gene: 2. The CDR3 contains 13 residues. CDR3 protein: CASGTGFNQPQHF. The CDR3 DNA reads TGTGCCAGCGGGACAGGGTTCAATCAGCCCCAGCATTTT.

The CDR3 here is CASSQERRTEAFF. CDR3 in DNA: TGTGCCAGCAGCCAAGAACGTCGGACTGAAGCTTTCTTT. V and J are TRBV14 and TRBJ1-1; D is uncertain. V was cut by 0 bases and J by 5 bases, with 7 bases left in between. The germline gives CDR1 SGHDN, CDR2 FVKESK. The CDR3 length is 13 residues.

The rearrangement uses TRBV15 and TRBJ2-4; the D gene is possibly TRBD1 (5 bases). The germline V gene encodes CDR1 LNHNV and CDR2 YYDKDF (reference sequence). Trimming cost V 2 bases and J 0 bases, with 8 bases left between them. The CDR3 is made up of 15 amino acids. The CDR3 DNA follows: TGTGCCACCAGCAGATTCAGGGAAGCCAAAAACATTCAGTACTTC. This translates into CATSRFREAKNIQYF.

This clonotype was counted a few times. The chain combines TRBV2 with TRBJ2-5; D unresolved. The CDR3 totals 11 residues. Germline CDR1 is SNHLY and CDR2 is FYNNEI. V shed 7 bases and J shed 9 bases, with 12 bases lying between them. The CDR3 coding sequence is TGTGCCAGCACCCAAGGAGTACCCCAGTACTTC. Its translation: CASTQGVPQYF. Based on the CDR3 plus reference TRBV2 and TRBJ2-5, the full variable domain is EPEVTQTPSHQVTQMGQEVILRCVPISNHLYFYWYRQILGQKVEFLVSFYNNEISEKSEIFDDQFSVERPDGSNFTLKIRSTKLEDSAMYFCASTQGVPQYFGPGTRLLVL.

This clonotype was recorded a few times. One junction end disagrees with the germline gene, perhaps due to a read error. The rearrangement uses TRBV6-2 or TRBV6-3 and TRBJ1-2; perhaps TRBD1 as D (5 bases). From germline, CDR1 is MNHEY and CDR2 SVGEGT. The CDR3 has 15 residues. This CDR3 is CASSYPARENYDYTF. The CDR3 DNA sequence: TGTGCCAGCAGTTACCCGGCCAGGGAAAACTATGACTACACCTTC.

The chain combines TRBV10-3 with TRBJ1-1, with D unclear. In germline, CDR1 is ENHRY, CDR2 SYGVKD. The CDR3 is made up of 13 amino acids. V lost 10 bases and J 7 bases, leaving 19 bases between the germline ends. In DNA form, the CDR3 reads TGTGCCACCCTATTAACGGTCGGCGGTGAAGCTTTCTTT. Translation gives CATLLTVGGEAFF.

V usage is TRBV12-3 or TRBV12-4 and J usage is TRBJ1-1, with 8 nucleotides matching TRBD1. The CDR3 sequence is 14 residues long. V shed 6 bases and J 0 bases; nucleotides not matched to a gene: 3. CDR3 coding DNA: TGTGCCAGCAGGTGGACAGGGATGAACACTGAAGCTTTCTTT. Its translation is CASRWTGMNTEAFF.

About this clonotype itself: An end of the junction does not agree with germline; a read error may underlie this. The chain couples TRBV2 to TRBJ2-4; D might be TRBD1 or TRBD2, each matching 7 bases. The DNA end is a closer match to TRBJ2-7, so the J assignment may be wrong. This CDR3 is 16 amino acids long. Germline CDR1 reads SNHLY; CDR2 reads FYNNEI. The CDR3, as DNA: TGTGCCGGCAGTGGCCGCTTGCAGGGGGGGTCCTACGAGCAGTACTTC. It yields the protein CAGSGRLQGGSYEQYF.

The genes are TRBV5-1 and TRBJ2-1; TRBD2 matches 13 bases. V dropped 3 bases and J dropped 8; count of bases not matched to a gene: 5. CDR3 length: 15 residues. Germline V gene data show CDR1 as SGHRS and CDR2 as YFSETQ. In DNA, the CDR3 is TGCGCCAGCAGCTACGGGACTAGCGGGGCAGATGAGCAGTTCTTC. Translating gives CASSYGTSGADEQFF.

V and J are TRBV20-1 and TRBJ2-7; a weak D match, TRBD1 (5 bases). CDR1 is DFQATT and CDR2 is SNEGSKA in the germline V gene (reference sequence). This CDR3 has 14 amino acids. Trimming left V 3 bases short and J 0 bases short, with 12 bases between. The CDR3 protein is CSASLGPSSYEQYF. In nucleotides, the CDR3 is TGCAGTGCTAGTCTGGGGCCGAGCTCCTACGAGCAGTACTTC.

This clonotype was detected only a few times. CDR3 protein: CASSNDREPRYTEAFF. The CDR3 coding sequence is TGTGCCAGCAGTAATGACAGGGAGCCCAGGTACACTGAAGCTTTCTTT. The J gene is TRBJ1-1, the V gene TRBV7-9, with 7 bases fitting TRBD1. Trimming removed 6 bases from V and 3 bases from J; junction bases left unmatched: 13. The CDR3 has 16 residues. Germline CDR1 and CDR2: SEHNR and FQNEAQ (reference sequence).

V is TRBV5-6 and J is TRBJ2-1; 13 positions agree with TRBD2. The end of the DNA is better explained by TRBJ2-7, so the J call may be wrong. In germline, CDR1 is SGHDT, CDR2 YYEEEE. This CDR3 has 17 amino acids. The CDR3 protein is CASSPRTGTSGNNEQYF. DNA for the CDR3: TGTGCCAGCAGTCCTAGAACCGGGACTAGCGGGAACAATGAGCAGTACTTC.